The rows below give T cell receptor beta chains drawn from one sample of a study of identical twins. TCRdb processed the 5' RACE reads anew with MiXCR; each CDR3 protein has one entry. The sample lists more than 400,000 distinct CDR3 sequences; roughly 15% were seen once. The same sample was also studied in work on yellow fever vaccine responses in identical twins.

Material: CD4+ T cells sorted from blood. The receptors here all came from a woman aged 18-29 years in good health. CDR3s include the opening cysteine and the closing phenylalanine or tryptophan. Some rows mark clone size as missing; the rest say once, few, many or name a class of expanded clone.

v_call: TRBV12-3/TRBV12-4; clone_size: -; cdr3_aa: CVSSLSGSEQFF
v_call: TRBV28; clone_size: few; cdr3_aa: CASSLWRGSSSEQYF
v_call: TRBV6-1; clone_size: many; cdr3_aa: CASSEASGRWRFSPLHF
v_call: TRBV13; clone_size: few; cdr3_aa: CASSRVGAGGPGEQYF
v_call: TRBV7-9; clone_size: -; cdr3_aa: CASSLGFYQETQYF
v_call: TRBV12-3/TRBV12-4; clone_size: many; cdr3_aa: CASSSLETQYF
v_call: TRBV12-3/TRBV12-4; clone_size: -; cdr3_aa: CASSSSRSDTQYF
v_call: TRBV10-3; clone_size: -; cdr3_aa: CAISEQGPGMVDTQYF
v_call: TRBV6-1; clone_size: -; cdr3_aa: CASSGQGAGETQYF
v_call: TRBV5-6; clone_size: few; cdr3_aa: CASSLTWTVTGELFF
v_call: TRBV29-1; clone_size: -; cdr3_aa: CSVVQVQETQYF
v_call: TRBV10-3; clone_size: few; cdr3_aa: CATGTSAYEQYF
v_call: TRBV11-2; clone_size: few; cdr3_aa: CASSPRRYSGRYTGELFF
v_call: TRBV15; clone_size: few; cdr3_aa: CATSRDLMSSYNEQFF
v_call: TRBV4-1; clone_size: -; cdr3_aa: CASSQIPNQETQYF
v_call: TRBV20-1; clone_size: -; cdr3_aa: CSARETGAGGYTF
v_call: TRBV4-1; clone_size: few; cdr3_aa: CASSLPGLAGTSSYNEQFF
v_call: TRBV11-2; clone_size: -; cdr3_aa: CASSSQASTDTQYF
v_call: TRBV5-1; clone_size: -; cdr3_aa: CASSGTSNTGELFF
v_call: TRBV13; clone_size: -; cdr3_aa: CAISLVKTGLGGPYEQYF
v_call: TRBV20-1; clone_size: -; cdr3_aa: CSAREGRLAGAYNEQFF
v_call: TRBV12-3/TRBV12-4; clone_size: many; cdr3_aa: CASSLALQETQYF
v_call: TRBV6-1; clone_size: many; cdr3_aa: CASWEGLYNSPLHF
v_call: TRBV2; clone_size: -; cdr3_aa: CASTEEGVGTEAFF
v_call: TRBV6-1; clone_size: -; cdr3_aa: CASSRGARTEAFF
v_call: TRBV12-5; clone_size: many; cdr3_aa: CASGPVPGNTEAFF
v_call: TRBV12-3/TRBV12-4; clone_size: many; cdr3_aa: CASSFRLAGEKGELFF
v_call: TRBV29-1; clone_size: -; cdr3_aa: CSVEGTSGYNEQFF
v_call: TRBV14; clone_size: -; cdr3_aa: CASSRGTSGSTGELFF
v_call: TRBV12-3/TRBV12-4; clone_size: -; cdr3_aa: CASSSGTRSGEKLFF
v_call: TRBV6-5; clone_size: -; cdr3_aa: CASSYGLAGSSGADTQYF